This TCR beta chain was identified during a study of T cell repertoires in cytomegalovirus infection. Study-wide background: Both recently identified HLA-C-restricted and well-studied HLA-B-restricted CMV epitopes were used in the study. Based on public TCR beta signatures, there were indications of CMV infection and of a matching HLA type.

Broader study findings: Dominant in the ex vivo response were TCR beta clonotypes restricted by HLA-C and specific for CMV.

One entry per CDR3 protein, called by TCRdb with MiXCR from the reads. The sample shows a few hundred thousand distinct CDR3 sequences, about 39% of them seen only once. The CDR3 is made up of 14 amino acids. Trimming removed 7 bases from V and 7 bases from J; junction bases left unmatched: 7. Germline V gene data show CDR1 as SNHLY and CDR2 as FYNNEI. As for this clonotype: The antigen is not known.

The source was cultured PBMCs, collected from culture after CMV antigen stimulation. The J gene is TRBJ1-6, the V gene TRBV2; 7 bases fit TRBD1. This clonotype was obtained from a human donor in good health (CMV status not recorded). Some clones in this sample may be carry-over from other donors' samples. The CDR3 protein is CASNSGQKNSPLHF. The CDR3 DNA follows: TGTGCCAGCAACTCGGGACAGAAGAATTCACCCCTCCACTTT.